The present T cell receptor beta chain was sequenced within a study of T-cell memory formation after mild COVID-19 (dated by TCRdb to 2020 to 2022). Concerning the study at large: TCR sequence clusters from the two donors were found to be largely donor specific. In a couple of donors, T-cell clones that expanded and contracted after mild COVID-19 were followed by sequencing TCRalpha and TCRbeta repertoires longitudinally. Two young, previously healthy adult volunteers made up the cohort, one male and one female.

For CDR1 and CDR2, the germline V gene lists SGHAT and FQNNGV. From V the trimming removes 5 bases and from J it removes 7 bases, while the gene matches leave 6 bases of the junction unaccounted for. The CDR3 starts with the cysteine, ends with the phenylalanine, and has 13 residues. The read is trimmed to its CDR3 DNA, 39 bases read in frame from base 1. PBMCs were isolated by Ficoll-Paque density gradient centrifugation. The full study reports these points: From day 15 to 85, contracting clones showed balanced CD4/CD8 phenotypes, whereas a second wave of clones that expanded from day 15 to 37 leaned towards CD4+. SARS-CoV-2 specificity of the second-wave clones peaking on day 37 was not confirmed. Contracting CD4+ clones were found mainly in CM and EM memory subsets, while CD8+ clones were enriched in EMRA. Only two mild cases were covered by the study, and larger cohorts that include severe cases with pre-infection samples were considered necessary. Some responding clones were detected in pre-infection memory, which suggested that pre-existing cross-reactive memory T cells had joined the SARS-CoV-2 response.

In the case of this clonotype: Which antigen it targets is not known. The sample holds no much larger clone one base away, and base qualities are not on file.

Sequencer: Illumina NovaSeq 6000. TCRalpha and TCRbeta cDNA libraries were constructed by 5'RACE with constant-segment primers, with sample barcodes and unique molecular identifiers being introduced. RNA was extracted from every sample with Trizol reagent. The libraries were amplified in two PCR steps, and the second step added a second sample barcode and Illumina TruSeq adapters. Sequencing of libraries was performed on an Illumina NovaSeq with 2 x 150 bp paired-end reads. From the authors' description of their analysis: Demultiplexing of reads and collapsing into UMI-guided consensus sequences were performed with migec v1.2.7. Using mixcr v2.1.11, UMI consensuses were aligned to TRA and TRB V and J templates and then assembled into clonotypes. A clonotype was counted as expanded or contracted only if both edgeR and NoisET called the change significant, with noise models trained on biological replicates. For edgeR calls, a false discovery rate-adjusted p below 0.01 and a log2 fold-change threshold of 1 were applied. As an exploratory analysis of dynamics, PCA with hierarchical clustering was applied to max-normalized trajectories of the 1000 most abundant clonotypes. Separately sequenced CD4+ and CD8+ repertoires were used to assign a CD4 or CD8 phenotype to each responding clone. The raw public data were reprocessed by TCRdb itself: fastp quality trimming at Q25, MiXCR clonotype calling, in-frame beta chains only. Entries are consolidated by CDR3 protein sequence, retaining the most common genes and DNA. TCRdb's processing, not the authors', yielded these V and J calls. The sample table shows 150,000 to 200,000 distinct CDR3 sequences, and roughly 10% are seen once. Of the sample, roughly 3.8% is held by the ten largest clones.

The receptor was isolated from a man younger than 35 who had mild COVID-19 (a few samples of this study predate the infection). The sample titles of this study are shuffled in the database, so cell type and time point are left out; the donor was told from shared clones. The sequenced sample consisted of PBMCs or a T cell subset sorted from them (not recorded which). The chain is made from TRBV11-2 and TRBJ1-2; 8 bases in the middle match TRBD1. The CDR3 protein sequence reads: CASSQDRGGGYTF. At the DNA level, the sequence is TGTGCCAGCAGCCAAGACAGGGGAGGTGGCTACACCTTC.